The rows below give T cell receptor beta chains drawn from one sample of a study of T cells in Graves' hyperthyroidism and ophthalmopathy. TCRdb analysed the multiplex PCR reads with MiXCR anew, one entry per CDR3 protein. This table holds approximately 620,000 distinct CDR3 sequences, about 15% found once. Material: blood. These receptors all stem from a woman aged 30 to 39 with Graves' hyperthyroidism that later progressed to Graves' ophthalmopathy. Each CDR3 is given with its conserved first and last residue. Each record gives: V gene, J gene, clone size, D gene, CDR3 protein, CDR3 DNA. D genes are given only for firm matches. Where a row states a size, it is once, few, many or the class of an expanded clone; other rows omit it.

v_gene: TRBV20-1
j_gene: TRBJ2-1
abundance: many
d_gene: -
CDR3aa: CSHELGGYNEQFF
CDR3nt: TGCAGTCACGAACTAGGGGGGTATAATGAGCAGTTCTTC

v_gene: TRBV5-1
j_gene: TRBJ2-7
abundance: many
d_gene: -
CDR3aa: CASSLSHEQYF
CDR3nt: TGCGCCAGCAGCTTGTCCCACGAGCAGTACTTC

v_gene: TRBV28
j_gene: TRBJ2-3
abundance: many
d_gene: TRBD1
CDR3aa: CASSSGGGTDTQYF
CDR3nt: TGTGCCAGCAGTTCAGGGGGAGGCACAGATACGCAGTATTTT

v_gene: TRBV29-1
j_gene: TRBJ2-7
abundance: many
d_gene: -
CDR3aa: CSVLVSPTFYEQYF
CDR3nt: TGCAGCGTTCTTGTGTCCCCAACCTTCTACGAGCAGTACTTC

v_gene: TRBV4-1
j_gene: TRBJ2-1
abundance: few
d_gene: -
CDR3aa: CASSHTGPASNEQFF
CDR3nt: TGCGCCAGCAGCCACACGGGACCGGCGAGCAATGAGCAGTTCTTC

v_gene: TRBV18
j_gene: TRBJ2-3
abundance: few
d_gene: TRBD2
CDR3aa: CASSPPGGGSTDTQYF
CDR3nt: TGTGCCAGCTCACCACCGGGCGGGGGAAGCACAGATACGCAGTATTTT

v_gene: TRBV6-1
j_gene: TRBJ2-5
abundance: -
d_gene: -
CDR3aa: CASGRGQETQYF
CDR3nt: TGTGCCAGCGGACGGGGCCAAGAGACCCAGTACTTC

v_gene: TRBV5-1
j_gene: TRBJ2-3
abundance: many
d_gene: -
CDR3aa: CASSLDSRANTDTQYF
CDR3nt: TGCGCCAGCAGCTTGGATTCGCGGGCCAACACAGATACGCAGTATTTT

v_gene: TRBV19
j_gene: TRBJ2-1
abundance: many
d_gene: -
CDR3aa: CASSIVSRWIIGEQFF
CDR3nt: TGTGCCAGTAGTATAGTGTCCCGATGGATTATCGGTGAGCAGTTCTTC

v_gene: TRBV11-2
j_gene: TRBJ2-3
abundance: many
d_gene: -
CDR3aa: CASSLDLGIPYDTQYF
CDR3nt: TGTGCCAGCAGCTTAGATCTGGGGATCCCTTACGATACGCAGTATTTT

v_gene: TRBV6-2/TRBV6-3
j_gene: TRBJ2-4
abundance: many
d_gene: TRBD1
CDR3aa: CASSLRQGLAKNIQYF
CDR3nt: TGTGCCAGCAGTTTGAGACAGGGCCTAGCCAAAAACATTCAGTACTTC

v_gene: TRBV4-1
j_gene: TRBJ2-3
abundance: many
d_gene: TRBD1
CDR3aa: CASSEDREARDTQYF
CDR3nt: TGCGCCAGCAGCGAGGACAGGGAGGCGCGGGATACGCAGTATTTT

v_gene: TRBV20-1
j_gene: TRBJ2-7
abundance: few
d_gene: -
CDR3aa: CSARDILRGAARGGGASYEQYF
CDR3nt: TGCAGTGCTAGAGATATTCTACGAGGGGCCGCCCGAGGAGGGGGGGCCTCGTACGAGCAGTACTTC

v_gene: TRBV29-1
j_gene: TRBJ2-1
abundance: -
d_gene: -
CDR3aa: CSVRLGGEQFF
CDR3nt: TGCAGCGTTCGACTAGGAGGTGAGCAGTTCTTC

v_gene: TRBV5-1
j_gene: TRBJ2-5
abundance: few
d_gene: -
CDR3aa: CASSLVVARTQYF
CDR3nt: TGCGCCAGCAGCTTGGTAGTGGCGAGGACCCAGTACTTC

v_gene: TRBV6-1
j_gene: TRBJ2-1
abundance: many
d_gene: TRBD2
CDR3aa: CASSLAGGWNEQFF
CDR3nt: TGTGCCAGCAGCCTAGCGGGAGGATGGAATGAGCAGTTCTTC

v_gene: TRBV10-3
j_gene: TRBJ2-3
abundance: many
d_gene: -
CDR3aa: CAISRDPGADTQYF
CDR3nt: TGTGCCATCAGTAGGGACCCCGGGGCAGATACGCAGTATTTT

v_gene: TRBV10-3
j_gene: TRBJ2-7
abundance: -
d_gene: -
CDR3aa: CAITTGAYEQYF
CDR3nt: TGTGCCATCACCACGGGGGCCTACGAGCAGTACTTC

v_gene: TRBV12-3/TRBV12-4
j_gene: TRBJ1-1
abundance: -
d_gene: TRBD1
CDR3aa: CASSWRDRVGGRSFAEAFF
CDR3nt: TGTGCCAGCAGTTGGAGGGACAGGGTTGGTGGCAGATCTTTCGCTGAAGCTTTCTTT

v_gene: TRBV28
j_gene: TRBJ2-3
abundance: many
d_gene: TRBD1
CDR3aa: CASRSGQDTDTQYF
CDR3nt: TGTGCCAGCAGGTCGGGACAGGACACAGATACGCAGTATTTT

v_gene: TRBV12-3/TRBV12-4
j_gene: TRBJ1-2
abundance: many
d_gene: -
CDR3aa: CASKSPGGAVYGYTF
CDR3nt: TGTGCCAGCAAGTCCCCCGGGGGGGCGGTCTATGGCTACACCTTC

v_gene: TRBV29-1
j_gene: TRBJ1-5
abundance: -
d_gene: -
CDR3aa: CSATHAQDSNQPQHF
CDR3nt: TGCAGCGCGACCCACGCTCAGGATAGCAATCAGCCCCAGCATTTT

v_gene: TRBV20-1
j_gene: TRBJ1-1
abundance: many
d_gene: TRBD1
CDR3aa: CSAAKRGGNTEAFF
CDR3nt: TGCAGTGCTGCTAAGCGAGGGGGCAACACTGAAGCTTTCTTT

v_gene: TRBV6-2/TRBV6-3
j_gene: TRBJ2-2
abundance: -
d_gene: -
CDR3aa: CASSFALNTGELFF
CDR3nt: TGTGCCAGCAGTTTTGCCCTCAACACCGGGGAGCTGTTTTTT

v_gene: TRBV24-1
j_gene: TRBJ1-5
abundance: many
d_gene: -
CDR3aa: CATSDTTGLLQHF
CDR3nt: TGTGCCACCAGTGACACGACAGGCCTCCTCCAGCATTTT